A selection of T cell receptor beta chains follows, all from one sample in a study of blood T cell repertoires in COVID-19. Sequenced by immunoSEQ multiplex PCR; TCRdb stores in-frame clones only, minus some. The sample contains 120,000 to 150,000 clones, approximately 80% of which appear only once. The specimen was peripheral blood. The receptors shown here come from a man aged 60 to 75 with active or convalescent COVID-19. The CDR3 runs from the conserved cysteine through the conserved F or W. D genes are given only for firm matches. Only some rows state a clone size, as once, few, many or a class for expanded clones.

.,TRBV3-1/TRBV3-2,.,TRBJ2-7,TGTGCCAGCAGCCAGGGGGGACGAGAGCAGTACTTC,CASSQGGREQYF
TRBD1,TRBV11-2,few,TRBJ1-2,TGTGCCAGCAGCATTTCCGGGACAGTGGATGGCTACACCTTC,CASSISGTVDGYTF
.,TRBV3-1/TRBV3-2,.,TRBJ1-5,TGTGCCAGCAGCCAAGCGGGGGGCGGCCAGCCCCAGCATTTT,CASSQAGGGQPQHF
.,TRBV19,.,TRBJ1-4,TGTGCCAGTAGTATGCTGTTGTCGACTCGTGAAAAACTGTTTTTT,CASSMLLSTREKLFF
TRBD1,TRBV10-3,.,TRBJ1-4,TGTGCCACCGGACAGGGGACGACAACTAATGAAAAACTGTTTTTT,CATGQGTTTNEKLFF
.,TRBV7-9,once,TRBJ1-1,TGTGCCAGCAGCTCCGCGGTGACTGAAGCTTTCTTT,CASSSAVTEAFF
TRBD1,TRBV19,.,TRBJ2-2,TGTGCCACCTCAACGGGACAGGGGGCAGGAACCGGGGAGCTGTTTTTT,CATSTGQGAGTGELFF
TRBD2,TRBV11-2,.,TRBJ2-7,TGTGCCAGCAGCTCGACTAGCGGGAGGGGCAACGAGCAGTACTTC,CASSSTSGRGNEQYF
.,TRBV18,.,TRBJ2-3,TGTGCCAGCTCGCCCGACAGAGGTACGCAGTATTTT,CASSPDRGTQYF
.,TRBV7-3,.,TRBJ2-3,TGTGCCAGCAGCTCGACGGCGACGGGAGTCGGGAGCACAGATACGCAGTATTTT,CASSSTATGVGSTDTQYF
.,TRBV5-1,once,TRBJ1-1,TGCGCCAGCAGCCCCTTAGGTGGAGACGACACTGAAGCTTTCTTT,CASSPLGGDDTEAFF
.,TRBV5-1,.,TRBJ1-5,TGCGCCAGCAGCTTGGGAGGAAATAGCAATCAGCCCCAGCATTTT,CASSLGGNSNQPQHF
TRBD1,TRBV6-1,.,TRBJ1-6,TGTGCCAGCAGTGAAATGACAGGGGGAATATCACCCCTCCACTTT,CASSEMTGGISPLHF
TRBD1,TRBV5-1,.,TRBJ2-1,TGCGCCAGCAGCTCTGCCGGGACAGGCTATGAGCAGTTCTTC,CASSSAGTGYEQFF
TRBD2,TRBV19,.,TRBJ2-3,TGTGCCAGTAGTATTCGAGCGGGATGGGGAGATACGCAGTATTTT,CASSIRAGWGDTQYF
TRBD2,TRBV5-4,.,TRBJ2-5,TGTGCCAGCAGCTTGGTAGGGACTAGCAGCCAAGAGACCCAGTACTTC,CASSLVGTSSQETQYF
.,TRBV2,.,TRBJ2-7,TGTGCCAGCTCCCCACAGGGACCCCGGGGCGAGCAGTACTTC,CASSPQGPRGEQYF
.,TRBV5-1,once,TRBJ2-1,TGCGCCAGCAGCTTGAGCACCTACAATGAGCAGTTCTTC,CASSLSTYNEQFF
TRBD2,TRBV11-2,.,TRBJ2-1,TGTGCCAGCAGCTTAGGACGCGGACGGCGGGAGGGCCTCAATGAGCAGTTCTTC,CASSLGRGRREGLNEQFF
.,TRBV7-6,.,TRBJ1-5,TGTGCCAGCAGCTTAGGGGTGGGAGGTGACAATCAGCCCCAGCATTTT,CASSLGVGGDNQPQHF